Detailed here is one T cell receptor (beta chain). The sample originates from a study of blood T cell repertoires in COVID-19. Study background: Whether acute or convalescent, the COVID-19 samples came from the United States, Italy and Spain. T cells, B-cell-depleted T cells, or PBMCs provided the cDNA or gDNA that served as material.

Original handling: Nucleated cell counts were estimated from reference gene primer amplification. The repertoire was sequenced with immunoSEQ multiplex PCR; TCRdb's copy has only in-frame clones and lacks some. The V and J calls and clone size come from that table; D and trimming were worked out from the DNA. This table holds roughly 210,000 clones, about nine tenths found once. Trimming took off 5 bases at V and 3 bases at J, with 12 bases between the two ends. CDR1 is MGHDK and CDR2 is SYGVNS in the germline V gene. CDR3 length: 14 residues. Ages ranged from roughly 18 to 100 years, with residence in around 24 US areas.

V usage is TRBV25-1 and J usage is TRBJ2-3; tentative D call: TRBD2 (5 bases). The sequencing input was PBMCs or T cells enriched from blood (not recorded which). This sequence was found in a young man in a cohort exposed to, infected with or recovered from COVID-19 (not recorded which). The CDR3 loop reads CASSPLAGTDTQYF. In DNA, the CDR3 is TGTGCCAGCAGTCCCCTAGCTGGGACAGATACGCAGTATTTT.